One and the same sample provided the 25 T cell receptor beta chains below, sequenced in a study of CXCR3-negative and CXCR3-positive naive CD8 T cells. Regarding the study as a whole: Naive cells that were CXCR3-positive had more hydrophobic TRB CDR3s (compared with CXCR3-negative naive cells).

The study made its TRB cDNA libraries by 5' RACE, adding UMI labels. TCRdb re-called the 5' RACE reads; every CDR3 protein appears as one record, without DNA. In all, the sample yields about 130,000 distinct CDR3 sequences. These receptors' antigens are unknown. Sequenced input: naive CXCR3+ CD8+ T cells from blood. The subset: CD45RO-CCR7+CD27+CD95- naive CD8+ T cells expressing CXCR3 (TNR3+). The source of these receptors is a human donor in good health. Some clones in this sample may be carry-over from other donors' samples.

CDR3 loop: CASSGSASGGTFPTTDTQYF. V gene TRBV28 combines with J gene TRBJ2-3; TCRdb names TRBD2, which stays unverified in the absence of DNA. CDR1 and CDR2 from the germline V gene are MDHEN and SYDVKM. This CDR3 has 20 amino acids.

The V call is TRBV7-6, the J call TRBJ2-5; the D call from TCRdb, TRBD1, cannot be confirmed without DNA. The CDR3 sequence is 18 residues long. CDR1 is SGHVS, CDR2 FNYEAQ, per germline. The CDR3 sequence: CASSPGIGGYSTEETQYF.

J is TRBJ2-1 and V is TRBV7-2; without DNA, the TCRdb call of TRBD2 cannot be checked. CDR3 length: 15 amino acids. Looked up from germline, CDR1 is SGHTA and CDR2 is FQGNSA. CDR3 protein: CASSLLTSGGGEQFF.

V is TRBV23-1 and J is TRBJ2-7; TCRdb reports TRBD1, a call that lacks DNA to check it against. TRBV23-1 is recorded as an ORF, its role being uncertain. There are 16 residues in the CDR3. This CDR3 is CASSSGQGLESKEQYF.

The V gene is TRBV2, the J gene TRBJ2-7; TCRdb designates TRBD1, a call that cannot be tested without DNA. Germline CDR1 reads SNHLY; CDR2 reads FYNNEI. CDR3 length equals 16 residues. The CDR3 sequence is CASHARGTPSSYEQYF.

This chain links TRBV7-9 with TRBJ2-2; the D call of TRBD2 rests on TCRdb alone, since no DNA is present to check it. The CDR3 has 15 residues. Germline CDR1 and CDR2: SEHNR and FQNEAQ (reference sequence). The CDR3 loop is CASSPGGAKAGELFF.

CDR3 amino acids: CASSALTRVTYEQYF. The chain carries TRBV21-1 and TRBJ2-7; TCRdb's D call, TRBD1, is unchecked because there is no DNA. TRBV21-1 is tagged as a pseudogene. CDR3 length: 15 amino acids.

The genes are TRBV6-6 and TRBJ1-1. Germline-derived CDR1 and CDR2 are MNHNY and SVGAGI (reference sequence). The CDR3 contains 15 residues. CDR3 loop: CASSYSSSSNTEAFF.

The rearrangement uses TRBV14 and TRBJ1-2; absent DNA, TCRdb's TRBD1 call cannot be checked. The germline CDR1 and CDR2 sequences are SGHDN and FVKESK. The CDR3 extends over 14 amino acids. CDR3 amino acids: CASSQGQALYGYTF.

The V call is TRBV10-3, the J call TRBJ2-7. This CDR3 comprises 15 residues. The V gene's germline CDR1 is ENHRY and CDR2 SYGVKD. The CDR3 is CAIKQSTQIPYEQYF.

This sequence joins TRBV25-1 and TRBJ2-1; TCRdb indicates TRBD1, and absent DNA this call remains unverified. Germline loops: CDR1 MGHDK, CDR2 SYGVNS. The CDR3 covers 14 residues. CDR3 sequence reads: CASSERPHGDEQFF.

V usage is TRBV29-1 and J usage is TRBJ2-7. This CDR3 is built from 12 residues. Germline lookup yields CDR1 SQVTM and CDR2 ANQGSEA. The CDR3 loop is CSVAAGLYEQYF.

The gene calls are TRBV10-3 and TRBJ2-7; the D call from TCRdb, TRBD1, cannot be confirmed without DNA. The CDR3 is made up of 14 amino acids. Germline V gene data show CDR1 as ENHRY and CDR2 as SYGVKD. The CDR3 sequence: CAISESAGDYEQYF.

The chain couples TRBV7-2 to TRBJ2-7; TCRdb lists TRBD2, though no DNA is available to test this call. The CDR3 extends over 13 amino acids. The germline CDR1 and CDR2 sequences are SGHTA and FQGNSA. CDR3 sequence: CASRGAGGSGQYF.

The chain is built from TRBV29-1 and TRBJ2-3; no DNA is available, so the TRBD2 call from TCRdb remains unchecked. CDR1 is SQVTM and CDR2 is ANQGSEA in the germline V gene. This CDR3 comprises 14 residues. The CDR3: CSVDHSGGTDTQYF.

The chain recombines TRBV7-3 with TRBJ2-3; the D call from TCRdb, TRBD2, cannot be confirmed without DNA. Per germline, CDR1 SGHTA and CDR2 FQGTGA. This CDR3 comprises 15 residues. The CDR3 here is CASSFGTSYTDTQYF.

CDR3 sequence: CASNQPRYEQYF. V and J are TRBV28 and TRBJ2-7. There are 12 residues in the CDR3. Germline V lookup: CDR1 MDHEN, CDR2 SYDVKM.

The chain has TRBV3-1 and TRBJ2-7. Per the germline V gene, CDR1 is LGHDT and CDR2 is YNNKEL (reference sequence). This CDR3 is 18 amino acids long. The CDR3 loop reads CASSHTFGLADRSYEQYF.

The CDR3 loop reads CASSLYVPDTQYF. The chain recombines TRBV27 with TRBJ2-3. Per the germline V gene, CDR1 is MNHEY and CDR2 is SMNVEV (reference sequence). This CDR3 spans 13 amino acids.

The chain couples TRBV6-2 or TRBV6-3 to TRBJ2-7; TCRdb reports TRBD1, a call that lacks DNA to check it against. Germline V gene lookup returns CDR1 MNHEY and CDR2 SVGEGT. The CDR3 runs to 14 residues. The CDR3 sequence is CASSYGTESYEQYF.

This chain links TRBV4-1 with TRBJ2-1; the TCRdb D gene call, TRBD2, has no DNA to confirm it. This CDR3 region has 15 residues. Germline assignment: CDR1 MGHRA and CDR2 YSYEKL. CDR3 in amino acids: CASSRVALAYNEQFF.

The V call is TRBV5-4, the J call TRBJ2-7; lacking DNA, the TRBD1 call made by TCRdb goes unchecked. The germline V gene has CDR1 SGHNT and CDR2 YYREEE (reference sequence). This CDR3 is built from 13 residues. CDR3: CASSPGTHGEQYF.

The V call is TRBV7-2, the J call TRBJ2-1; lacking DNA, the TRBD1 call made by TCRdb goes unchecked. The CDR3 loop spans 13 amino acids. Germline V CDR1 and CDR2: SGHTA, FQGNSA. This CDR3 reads CASSEGPYNEQFF.

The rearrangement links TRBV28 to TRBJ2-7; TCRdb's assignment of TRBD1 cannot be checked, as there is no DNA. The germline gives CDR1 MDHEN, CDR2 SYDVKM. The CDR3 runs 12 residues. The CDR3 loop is CASNLVPGEQYF.

The CDR3 here is CASSVGLGSYEQYF. This chain joins TRBV9 and TRBJ2-7; TCRdb's D call of TRBD2 is untestable without DNA. This CDR3 comprises 14 residues. The germline V gene encodes CDR1 SGDLS and CDR2 YYNGEE.